Shown below are 25 T cell receptor beta chains from a single sample sequenced in a study of T cell repertoires in cytomegalovirus infection. TCRdb reprocessed the reads with MiXCR, giving one entry per CDR3 protein. This table has 150,000 to 200,000 distinct CDR3 sequences, roughly an eighth appearing once. Specimen: PBMCs. The receptors were gathered from a human donor in good health (CMV status not recorded). Some clones in this sample may be carry-over from other donors' samples.

At least ten counts were recorded for this clonotype. The gene calls are TRBV2 and TRBJ1-5; unclear D gene. Trimming left V 6 bases short and J 0 bases short, with 9 bases between. The V gene's germline CDR1 is SNHLY and CDR2 FYNNEI. This CDR3 has 14 amino acids. CDR3 sequence: CASRDRFSNQPQHF. In DNA, the CDR3 is TGTGCCAGCAGAGACCGATTTAGCAATCAGCCCCAGCATTTT. Full variable domain (rest looked up from reference TRBV2 and TRBJ1-5): EPEVTQTPSHQVTQMGQEVILRCVPISNHLYFYWYRQILGQKVEFLVSFYNNEISEKSEIFDDQFSVERPDGSNFTLKIRSTKLEDSAMYFCASRDRFSNQPQHFGDGTRLSIL.

The V call is TRBV19, the J call TRBJ2-2; the match to TRBD2 covers 7 bases. There are 15 residues in the CDR3. Germline V gene data show CDR1 as LNHDA and CDR2 as SQIVND (reference sequence). The V segment lost 5 bases and the J segment 7 bases; nucleotides outside the gene matches: 10. The CDR3 loop reads CASSARGEGNGELFF. DNA for the CDR3: TGTGCCAGTAGTGCCCGAGGGGAGGGTAACGGGGAGCTGTTTTTT. Together with reference TRBV19 and TRBJ2-2, the CDR3 gives the full variable domain: DGGITQSPKYLFRKEGQNVTLSCEQNLNHDAMYWYRQDPGQGLRLIYYSQIVNDFQKGDIAEGYSVSREKKESFPLTVTSAQKNPTAFYLCASSARGEGNGELFFGEGSRLTVL.

The chain uses TRBV6-2 or TRBV6-3 and TRBJ2-7; 10 nucleotides match TRBD1. The V gene's germline CDR1 is MNHEY and CDR2 SVGEGT. This CDR3 region has 14 residues. V trimming: 4 bases; J trimming: 2 bases; junction bases outside the gene matches: 2. For the CDR3, the DNA is TGTGCCAGCAGTTGGGACAGGGGAACCTACGAGCAGTACTTC. Protein product: CASSWDRGTYEQYF.

The table lists this clonotype with a few counts. The rearrangement uses TRBV5-1 and TRBJ1-1; the match to TRBD1 covers 8 bases. J was trimmed by 0 bases and V by 0 bases; bases with no gene match: 10. CDR3 length: 18 amino acids. Germline V gene data show CDR1 as SGHRS and CDR2 as YFSETQ. CDR3 DNA sequence: TGCGCCAGCAGCTTGGCAGGTTCGACAGGGGTCATGAACACTGAAGCTTTCTTT. Translation gives CASSLAGSTGVMNTEAFF.

In this sample, this clonotype turned up a few times. The V call is TRBV5-6, the J call TRBJ2-3; D may be TRBD2 (6 bases). CDR1 is SGHDT and CDR2 is YYEEEE in the germline V gene. The length of the CDR3 is 13 residues. With 4 bases removed from V and 2 bases from J, the gap between germline ends came to 8 bases. The CDR3 nucleotides are TGTGCCAGCAGCCCGGGAGTCACAGATACGCAGTATTTT. Its translation is CASSPGVTDTQYF. The entire variable domain, with the rest obtained from reference TRBV5-6 and TRBJ2-3, is as follows: DAGVTQSPTHLIKTRGQQVTLRCSPKSGHDTVSWYQQALGQGPQFIFQYYEEEERQRGNFPDRFSGHQFPNYSSELNVNALLLGDSALYLCASSPGVTDTQYFGPGTRLTVL.

The V gene is TRBV19, the J gene TRBJ1-2; D perhaps matches TRBD1 (5 bases). Looked up from germline, CDR1 is LNHDA and CDR2 is SQIVND (reference sequence). The CDR3 has 15 amino acids. Deletions cut 1 base from V and 2 bases from J, with 11 bases between. CDR3: CASSIAGKRNYGYTF. DNA of the CDR3: TGTGCCAGTAGTATAGCAGGGAAAAGAAACTATGGCTACACCTTC. The whole variable domain, filled in from reference TRBV19 and TRBJ1-2, reads DGGITQSPKYLFRKEGQNVTLSCEQNLNHDAMYWYRQDPGQGLRLIYYSQIVNDFQKGDIAEGYSVSREKKESFPLTVTSAQKNPTAFYLCASSIAGKRNYGYTFGSGTRLTVV.

J is TRBJ1-1 and V is TRBV7-9, with no clear D. V was shortened by 7 bases and J by 5 bases, with 11 bases between the two germline ends. The CDR3 runs to 12 residues. Germline V gives CDR1 SEHNR, CDR2 FQNEAQ (reference sequence). CDR3 sequence reads: CASKGSWTEAFF. CDR3 sequence (DNA): TGTGCCAGCAAGGGTTCGTGGACTGAAGCTTTCTTT.

This clonotype was observed a few times. This chain connects TRBV6-8 to TRBJ2-3, with 8 bases lining up with TRBD1. The CDR3 is 16 residues long. Trimming cost V 1 base and J 1 base; bases outside gene matches: 4. Germline V gene lookup returns CDR1 MNHGY and CDR2 SAAAGT. CDR3: CASSYWQGAGTDTQYF. The CDR3 region has the DNA TGTGCCAGCAGTTACTGGCAGGGGGCAGGCACAGATACGCAGTATTTT.

This clonotype has only a few counts. The chain's CDR3 is CASSPTRLSSYNEQFF. The CDR3 nucleotides read TGTGCCAGCAGCCCCACCCGACTGAGCTCCTACAATGAGCAGTTCTTC. The V gene is TRBV12-3 or TRBV12-4, the J gene TRBJ2-1, with D uncertain. Trimming cost V 6 bases and J 0 bases, with 15 bases left between them. This CDR3 is built from 16 residues.

In this sample, this clonotype turned up a few times. The chain has TRBV2 and TRBJ2-1; no clear D gene. This CDR3 is built from 12 residues. Germline V gene data show CDR1 as SNHLY and CDR2 as FYNNEI. V lost 5 bases and J 7 bases, leaving 9 bases between the germline ends. CDR3 bases: TGTGCCAGCAGTTACAAGTGGAATGAGCAGTTCTTC. Its translation: CASSYKWNEQFF.

The gene calls are TRBV29-1 and TRBJ2-2; 7 bases match TRBD1. The V segment lost 7 bases and the J segment 5 bases; nucleotides outside the gene matches: 7. The CDR3 covers 13 residues. Looked up from germline, CDR1 is SQVTM and CDR2 is ANQGSEA. This chain's CDR3 is CSALTGRTGELFF. In DNA, the CDR3 is TGCAGCGCCCTGACAGGGCGGACCGGGGAGCTGTTTTTT.

This clonotype has only a few counts. The rearrangement uses TRBV19 and TRBJ2-3; D possibly matches TRBD1 or TRBD2 (5 bases each). Germline loops: CDR1 LNHDA, CDR2 SQIVND (reference sequence). The CDR3 has 15 residues. The V end lost 3 bases, the J end lost 0 bases, and 10 bases lay between the germline ends. The CDR3 sequence is CASSIGGPSTDTQYF. The CDR3 DNA reads as TGTGCCAGTAGTATTGGGGGACCTAGCACAGATACGCAGTATTTT. The full variable domain, rest sourced from reference TRBV19 and TRBJ2-3, is DGGITQSPKYLFRKEGQNVTLSCEQNLNHDAMYWYRQDPGQGLRLIYYSQIVNDFQKGDIAEGYSVSREKKESFPLTVTSAQKNPTAFYLCASSIGGPSTDTQYFGPGTRLTVL.

CDR3 bases: TGCGCCAGCAGCTTGGATGCCAGGGTCCCTGAAGCTTTCTTT. Translated, it gives CASSLDARVPEAFF. The rearrangement uses TRBV5-1 and TRBJ1-1; TRBD1 is a possible D gene (5 bases). Germline lookup yields CDR1 SGHRS and CDR2 YFSETQ. This CDR3 has 14 amino acids. Trimming stripped 0 bases from V and 6 bases from J, with 12 bases between.

This clonotype came up many times. The gene calls are TRBV12-3 or TRBV12-4 and TRBJ1-1; D uncertain. Trimming removed 5 bases at V and 4 bases at J, with 11 bases between. This CDR3 has 13 residues. In nucleotides, the CDR3 is TGTGCCAGCAGTCGGCTCCTGGGCACTGAAGCTTTCTTT. As protein: CASSRLLGTEAFF.

This clonotype was found many times. The V call is TRBV28, the J call TRBJ2-4; D is unresolved. This CDR3 is 16 amino acids long. V was pared by 4 bases and J by 0 bases, with 13 bases between. Germline V lookup: CDR1 MDHEN, CDR2 SYDVKM. CDR3 loop: CASSSISMLAKNIQYF. CDR3 nucleotide sequence: TGTGCCAGCAGTTCCATCTCCATGTTAGCCAAAAACATTCAGTACTTC.

The rearrangement joins TRBV6-2 or TRBV6-3 to TRBJ1-5; 10 bases line up with TRBD1. V was pared by 5 bases and J by 7 bases, with 8 bases of the junction left unmatched. Germline assignment: CDR1 MNHEY and CDR2 SVGEGT. This CDR3 comprises 15 residues. Here the CDR3 DNA reads TGTGCCAGCAGTCGTATCGGGACAGGGGAACAGCCCCAGCATTTT. Translation gives CASSRIGTGEQPQHF.

This clonotype was recorded at least ten times. The CDR3 DNA reads TGTGCCAGCAGTGAGGGGGCTGGGGCCAACGTCCTGACTTTC. It encodes CASSEGAGANVLTF. The chain has TRBV6-4 and TRBJ2-6; D is possibly TRBD1 or TRBD2 (5 bases each). The germline gives CDR1 MRHNA, CDR2 SNTAGT. This CDR3 comprises 14 residues. The germline V and J ends were trimmed by 3 bases and 2 bases, with 5 bases remaining between them.

The sample holds a few counts of this clonotype. The gene calls are TRBV12-3 or TRBV12-4 and TRBJ2-2; D not certain. Trimming stripped 4 bases from V and 2 bases from J, with 5 bases between. The CDR3 loop spans 13 amino acids. The CDR3 DNA is TGTGCCAGCAGTTACATAAACACCGGGGAGCTGTTTTTT. Its protein product is CASSYINTGELFF.

This clonotype came up a few times. The genes are TRBV28 and TRBJ2-3; TRBD1 aligns across 9 bases. The CDR3 sequence is 15 residues long. The germline V gene has CDR1 MDHEN and CDR2 SYDVKM. Trimming removed 7 bases from V and 5 bases from J; junction bases left unmatched: 10. CDR3 loop: CASNEQGARGDTQYF. CDR3 nucleotides: TGTGCCAGCAACGAACAGGGGGCTCGGGGAGATACGCAGTATTTT.

This clonotype was seen more than once but under ten times. The rearrangement uses TRBV28 and TRBJ2-5; 8 nucleotides agree with TRBD2. Losses at the gene ends were 5 bases for V and 5 bases for J; bases not matched to a gene: 16. Germline V gene sequence: CDR1 MDHEN, CDR2 SYDVKM. CDR3 length: 17 amino acids. CDR3 loop: CASSLPGTGGPYETQYF. The CDR3, as DNA: TGTGCCAGCAGTCTCCCGGGGACGGGAGGGCCGTATGAGACCCAGTACTTC.

At least ten counts were recorded for this clonotype. V and J are TRBV24-1 and TRBJ2-7, with D perhaps matching TRBD2 (6 bases). Germline CDR1 reads KGHDR; CDR2 reads SFDVKD. V gave up 3 bases and J gave up 2 bases, with 16 bases separating them. This CDR3 is built from 16 residues. CDR3: CATSDGPTSPTYEQYF. For the CDR3, the DNA is TGTGCCACCAGTGATGGCCCCACTAGCCCAACCTACGAGCAGTACTTC.

This clonotype has a count of ten or more. The CDR3 spells CASSLGAGTPYNEQFF. The CDR3 DNA follows: TGTGCCAGCAGCTTAGGGGCCGGGACCCCCTACAATGAGCAGTTCTTC. The rearrangement links TRBV7-2 to TRBJ2-1, with D perhaps being TRBD1 or TRBD2 (5 bases each). Deletions cut 1 base from V and 2 bases from J, with 12 bases between. The CDR3 consists of 16 residues. Germline-derived CDR1 and CDR2 are SGHTA and FQGNSA.

This clonotype came up many times. CDR3 amino acids: CASSMGLRHQPQHF. Written as DNA, the CDR3 is TGTGCCAGCAGCATGGGACTGCGGCACCAGCCCCAGCATTTT. The chain combines TRBV7-6 with TRBJ1-5, with TRBD1 as a possible D gene (5 bases). CDR1 SGHVS and CDR2 FNYEAQ come from the germline V gene. The CDR3 has 14 residues. The V end lost 5 bases, the J end lost 7 bases, and 15 bases lay between the germline ends.

The chain couples TRBV20-1 to TRBJ1-1, with D perhaps TRBD1 (5 bases). Trimming pared 5 bases from V and 6 bases from J, leaving 10 bases between. Germline CDR1 and CDR2: DFQATT and SNEGSKA (reference sequence). The CDR3 runs 11 residues. Written as DNA, the CDR3 is TGCAGTGCTCCGCTCAGGGCTGAAGCTTTCTTT. This codes for CSAPLRAEAFF.

This clonotype has only a few counts. The chain couples TRBV14 to TRBJ1-1; 9 bases map to TRBD1. The V and J ends lost 4 bases and 0 bases, in that order; junction bases with no gene match: 3. Per germline, CDR1 SGHDN and CDR2 FVKESK. The CDR3 is 15 amino acids. CDR3 nucleotide sequence: TGTGCCAGCAGCCCGGACAGGGGAATGAACACTGAAGCTTTCTTT. Translated, it gives CASSPDRGMNTEAFF.